Listed below are T cell receptor beta chains from one sample, sequenced in a study of beta chain features in type 1 diabetes. Produced via immunoSEQ multiplex PCR; TCRdb's table is partial and in-frame only. The sample has 900,000 or so clones; about 17% are singletons. The source material was naive CD4+ T cells from blood. All receptors come from a woman aged 18-35 years in good health. Both conserved end residues are part of each CDR3. A D gene is named only where the DNA matches it firmly. The size field is filled for only some rows; it gives once, few, many or a size class.

>TRBJ2-7|TRBV7-2|few|.|14
TGTGCCAGCAGCTTAGCAACAGTCTCCTACGAGCAGTACTTC
CASSLATVSYEQYF
>TRBJ2-7|TRBV28|.|TRBD1|15
TGTGCCAGCAGTTTATGGGCAGGGGGCGTTTACGAGCAGTACTTC
CASSLWAGGVYEQYF
>TRBJ2-1|TRBV25-1|.|.|16
TGTGCCAGCAGTGAAGGGGGCGGGAGCTCCTACAATGAGCAGTTCTTC
CASSEGGGSSYNEQFF
>TRBJ2-2|TRBV19|once|TRBD1|12
TGTGCCAGTGGACAGGGGTTGAGGGAGCTGTTTTTT
CASGQGLRELFF
>TRBJ2-7|TRBV25-1|few|TRBD2|16
TGTGCCAGCAGTGAACCGGGACTAGCGGGAGTGGGGGAGCAGTACTTC
CASSEPGLAGVGEQYF
>TRBJ2-5|TRBV19|few|.|13
TGTGCCAGTAGCAAGAACAGGGTAGGGACCCAGTACTTC
CASSKNRVGTQYF
>TRBJ2-2|TRBV7-2|.|.|15
TGTGCCAGCAGCCCCATCAGGGTCCGCGCCGGGGAGCTGTTTTTT
CASSPIRVRAGELFF
>TRBJ1-1|TRBV7-9|few|.|15
TGTGCCAGCAGCTTAGAGGTGGGCCCGACAGAGGGGGCTTTCTTT
CASSLEVGPTEGAFF
>TRBJ2-1|TRBV23-1|many|.|13
TGCGCCAGCAGTCAGCGGATGATGGTGATCGCGTTCTTC
CASSQRMMVIAFF
>TRBJ1-5|TRBV19|few|TRBD1|16
TGTGCCAGTAGTAACGACAGGGGATCTATCAATCAGCCCCAGCATTTT
CASSNDRGSINQPQHF